Following are 23 T cell receptor beta chains from one sample sequenced in a study of blood T cell repertoires in COVID-19. Data came from immunoSEQ multiplex PCR; TCRdb stores just in-frame clones and leaves some out. The table has 60,000 to 90,000 clones, roughly 89% seen once; the top ten hold nearly 5%. Sequenced: peripheral blood. Every receptor here comes from a woman aged 80 or older with active or convalescent COVID-19.

The chain carries TRBV7-6 and TRBJ2-2; possibly TRBD1 for D (6 bases). The CDR3 runs to 18 residues. Trimming shortened V by 1 base and J by 4 bases, and 19 bases separated the two germline ends. CDR1 and CDR2 (germline): SGHVS, FNYEAQ. CDR3 protein: CASSLVGPVGGRTGELFF. The CDR3 nucleotides are TGTGCCAGCAGCTTAGTGGGCCCGGTTGGGGGCCGCACCGGGGAGCTGTTTTTT.

The chain has TRBV28 and TRBJ1-3; the D is unclear. This CDR3 spans 12 amino acids. CDR1 is MDHEN and CDR2 is SYDVKM in the germline V gene. Trimming pared 3 bases from V and 4 bases from J, leaving 4 bases between. CDR3 DNA: TGTGCCAGCAGTTTCCGGGGAAACACCATATATTTT. It specifies CASSFRGNTIYF.

This clone was seen a handful of times. This rearrangement joins TRBV6-1 to TRBJ2-3; D uncertain. The CDR3 consists of 11 residues. Trimming removed 3 bases from V and 6 bases from J, with 4 bases in between. Germline V CDR1 and CDR2: MNHNS, SASEGT. The CDR3 DNA reads TGTGCCAGCAGTGACCTGGATACGCAGTATTTT. Amino acid sequence: CASSDLDTQYF.

CDR3 nucleotides: TGTGCCAGCAGCTTAGCGCAGGGGGGCTCACCCCTCCACTTT. Its translation is CASSLAQGGSPLHF. The rearrangement joins TRBV7-2 to TRBJ1-6, with 7 bases lining up with TRBD1. There are 14 residues in the CDR3. V gave up 0 bases and J gave up 10 bases; unmatched junction bases: 3. Germline V CDR1 and CDR2: SGHTA, FQGNSA. The full variable domain, its missing parts supplied by reference TRBV7-2 and TRBJ1-6, is GAGVSQSPSNKVTEKGKDVELRCDPISGHTALYWYRQSLGQGLEFLIYFQGNSAPDKSGLPSDRFSAERTGGSVSTLTIQRTQQEDSAVYLCASSLAQGGSPLHFGNGTRLTVT.

This clone was observed a few times. The chain is built from TRBV29-1 and TRBJ2-1; D might be TRBD1 (6 bases). V gave up 4 bases and J gave up 14 bases, with 21 bases separating them. The CDR3 is 13 residues long. CDR1 is SQVTM, CDR2 ANQGSEA, per germline. CDR3 nucleotides: TGCAGCGTTGGTGGAGGACAGTCCCAATTGGAGTTCTTC. Protein product: CSVGGGQSQLEFF.

The genes are TRBV7-2 and TRBJ2-7, with 9 positions matching TRBD1. Germline CDR1 is SGHTA and CDR2 is FQGNSA. V lost 3 bases to trimming and J lost 6 bases; unmatched junction nucleotides: 9. The CDR3 totals 15 residues. CDR3 sequence: CASSFDTLTGGEQYF. CDR3 bases: TGTGCCAGCAGCTTCGATACGTTGACAGGGGGCGAGCAGTACTTC.

This clone was seen a single time. V gene TRBV10-3 combines with J gene TRBJ1-3, with TRBD1 as a possible D gene (6 bases). The CDR3 has 17 residues. The germline V gene encodes CDR1 ENHRY and CDR2 SYGVKD. V was pared by 0 bases and J by 2 bases, with 14 bases between. CDR3 amino acids: CAISESGAGGPGNTIYF. In DNA form, the CDR3 reads TGTGCCATCAGTGAGTCGGGGGCCGGGGGGCCTGGAAACACCATATATTTT.

The V gene is TRBV10-3, the J gene TRBJ2-5; a possible D gene is TRBD2 (5 bases). This CDR3 is 12 amino acids long. V lost 4 bases and J 5 bases, leaving 8 bases between the germline ends. CDR1 and CDR2 from the germline V gene are ENHRY and SYGVKD. The CDR3, as DNA: TGTGCCATCAGTGGACGGGGTGAGACCCAGTACTTC. As protein: CAISGRGETQYF.

CDR3 sequence reads: CASSLGTSLMTDTQYF. Here the CDR3 DNA reads TGTGCCAGCAGCCTTGGGACTAGCCTCATGACAGATACGCAGTATTTT. The genes are TRBV7-9 and TRBJ2-3; 9 bases align to TRBD2. The germline V gene has CDR1 SEHNR and CDR2 FQNEAQ (reference sequence). Germline trimming cut 5 bases from V and 3 bases from J; bases unmatched to any gene: 9. The CDR3 runs to 16 residues.

This clone was detected only once. The V call is TRBV9, the J call TRBJ2-3, with 11 bases aligning to TRBD2. Germline V gene lookup returns CDR1 SGDLS and CDR2 YYNGEE. The CDR3 totals 17 residues. V lost 2 bases to trimming and J lost 6 bases; unmatched junction nucleotides: 11. Here the CDR3 DNA reads TGTGCCAGCAGCGTCCTCGGAGCGGCTAGCGGGAGGGATACGCAGTATTTT. Translating gives CASSVLGAASGRDTQYF.

This clone was picked up one time. The genes are TRBV6-6 and TRBJ1-2; D might be TRBD1 (5 bases). Trimming took off 5 bases at V and 7 bases at J, with 17 bases between the two ends. The V gene's germline CDR1 is MNHNY and CDR2 SVGAGI (reference sequence). CDR3 length: 14 amino acids. The CDR3 sequence: CASSLGLGLSGYTF. For the CDR3, the DNA is TGTGCCAGCAGTCTTGGTTTGGGGCTGTCTGGCTACACCTTC.

The J gene is TRBJ1-2, the V gene TRBV6-6, with 7 bases identical to TRBD1. V shed 2 bases and J 2 bases; nucleotides not matched to a gene: 5. CDR1 and CDR2 (germline): MNHNY, SVGAGI (reference sequence). The CDR3 totals 15 residues. This chain's CDR3 is CASSYGAGGNYGYTF. CDR3 nucleotides: TGTGCCAGCAGTTACGGTGCAGGGGGGAACTATGGCTACACCTTC.

The chain has TRBV3-1 (or the pseudogene TRBV3-2) and TRBJ2-7, with D tentatively TRBD1 (6 bases). V was trimmed by 3 bases and J by 0 bases, leaving 9 bases between them. CDR1 is LGHDT, CDR2 YNNKEL, per germline (reference sequence). The CDR3 runs 14 residues. The CDR3 region is CASSQYRDSYEQYF. The CDR3 nucleotides read TGTGCCAGCAGCCAGTACAGGGACTCCTACGAGCAGTACTTC.

V usage is TRBV20-1 and J usage is TRBJ1-2, with D possibly being TRBD1 (5 bases). The CDR3 runs to 11 residues. The germline CDR1 and CDR2 sequences are DFQATT and SNEGSKA (reference sequence). The CDR3: CDLGGTGGYTF. Written as DNA, the CDR3 is TGCGACTTGGGGGGGACTGGCGGCTACACCTTC.

The chain carries TRBV21-1 and TRBJ2-7; the table's TRBD2 call for D was not verified on the DNA. TRBV21-1 is designated a pseudogene. The CDR3 consists of 16 residues. The chain's CDR3 is CASSKGAGKESYEQYF. The CDR3 coding sequence is TGTGCCAGCAGCAAAGGGGCGGGGAAGGAATCCTACGAGCAGTACTTC.

The gene calls are TRBV28 and TRBJ1-1, with TRBD1 identical over 7 bases. V gave up 6 bases and J gave up 7 bases; unmatched junction bases: 11. This CDR3 has 14 residues. Germline V lookup: CDR1 MDHEN, CDR2 SYDVKM. CDR3 residues: CASSQGGWGGEAFF. CDR3 coding DNA: TGTGCCAGCAGCCAAGGGGGCTGGGGCGGTGAAGCTTTCTTT.

J is TRBJ1-6 and V is TRBV6-1; a weak D match, TRBD1 (5 bases). This CDR3 has 13 amino acids. Germline values: CDR1 MNHNS, CDR2 SASEGT. Trimming removed 2 bases at V and 14 bases at J, with 13 bases between. The CDR3: CASSERQSLTLHF. CDR3 in DNA: TGTGCCAGCAGTGAAAGACAGTCCCTCACCCTCCACTTT.

The V gene is TRBV7-9, the J gene TRBJ1-1; D might be TRBD1 (5 bases). Germline V gene sequence: CDR1 SEHNR, CDR2 FQNEAQ (reference sequence). With 5 bases removed from V and 4 bases from J, the gap between germline ends came to 14 bases. The CDR3 length is 14 residues. The CDR3 here is CASSRQGFLTEAFF. The DNA for the CDR3 is TGTGCCAGCAGCCGGCAGGGCTTTCTCACTGAAGCTTTCTTT.

The rearrangement joins TRBV2 to TRBJ2-7; D unresolved. Germline lookup yields CDR1 SNHLY and CDR2 FYNNEI. V shed 4 bases and J shed 3 bases, with 4 bases lying between them. The CDR3 is 11 amino acids. CDR3 in amino acids: CASSVGYEQYF. The CDR3 nucleotides are TGTGCCAGCAGTGTCGGCTACGAGCAGTACTTC.

V and J are TRBV4-1 and TRBJ2-7, with no clear D. This CDR3 contains 13 residues. Looked up from germline, CDR1 is MGHRA and CDR2 is YSYEKL. V dropped 6 bases and J dropped 4 bases, with 13 bases sitting between them. Here the CDR3 DNA reads TGCGCCAGCAGTCACCAACAGTCTTACGAGCAGTACTTC. Amino acids: CASSHQQSYEQYF.

This sequence joins TRBV7-2 and TRBJ1-1; perhaps TRBD1 as D (5 bases). Germline V gives CDR1 SGHTA, CDR2 FQGNSA. V was pared by 3 bases and J by 0 bases, with 11 bases between. The CDR3 is made up of 15 amino acids. In DNA, the CDR3 is TGTGCCAGCAGCTTTTCACAGGATATGAACACTGAAGCTTTCTTT. This codes for CASSFSQDMNTEAFF. Filled out from reference TRBV7-2 and TRBJ1-1, the complete variable domain reads GAGVSQSPSNKVTEKGKDVELRCDPISGHTALYWYRQSLGQGLEFLIYFQGNSAPDKSGLPSDRFSAERTGGSVSTLTIQRTQQEDSAVYLCASSFSQDMNTEAFFGQGTRLTVV.

The chain couples TRBV5-4 to TRBJ2-5; D is possibly TRBD2 (6 bases). The V end was cut by 1 base, the J end by 2 bases, with 9 bases between. Per the germline V gene, CDR1 is SGHNT and CDR2 is YYREEE (reference sequence). The CDR3 covers 14 residues. CDR3 amino acids: CASSLRLAQETQYF. In DNA form, the CDR3 reads TGTGCCAGCAGCTTGAGGCTAGCGCAAGAGACCCAGTACTTC. Complete variable domain (other parts from reference TRBV5-4 and TRBJ2-5): ETGVTQSPTHLIKTRGQQVTLRCSSQSGHNTVSWYQQALGQGPQFIFQYYREEENGRGNFPPRFSGLQFPNYSSELNVNALELDDSALYLCASSLRLAQETQYFGPGTRLLVL.

The chain uses TRBV5-4 and TRBJ2-1, with 8 nucleotides matching TRBD2. The CDR3 totals 15 residues. Germline CDR1 is SGHNT and CDR2 is YYREEE (reference sequence). The junction had 4 bases not matched to a gene; V was cut back by 3 bases and J by 2 bases. Here the CDR3 DNA reads TGTGCCAGCAGCTACCCGGGACTAGCCTACAATGAGCAGTTCTTC. Protein product: CASSYPGLAYNEQFF.